This T cell receptor (beta chain) was sequenced during a study of cytomegalovirus exposure and HLA in healthy donors. Whole-study context: Drawn from HLA-typed donors, some 80 million unique TCRs were held in an early data release. Study results and limitations: A later analysis linked a missense DCLRE1C variant to TCR beta V- and J-gene trimming. CMV serostatus stood as the only immune exposure information on hand.

CDR3 length: 16 amino acids. CDR1 and CDR2 from the germline V gene are KGHSH and LQKENI. Trimming removed 1 base at V and 8 bases at J, with 20 bases between. Researchers ran the PCR with 60 Vbeta and 13 Jbeta primers. Repertoires were generated with immunoSEQ multiplex PCR, while TCRdb's copy carries only in-frame clones and drops some. The sample lists approximately 150,000 clones, approximately 82% occurring once. Concerning this clone itself: What it binds is not known.

Sequencing was performed on PBMCs. The rearrangement uses TRBV18 and TRBJ1-2; D unclear. The source of this sequence is a middle-aged man in good health and CMV-seronegative. For the CDR3, the DNA is TGTGCCAGCTCACCACGGACCGAGACGGAGAGCGGGGGCTACACCTTC. This encodes CASSPRTETESGGYTF. Drawing the rest from reference TRBV18 and TRBJ1-2, the complete variable domain is NAGVMQNPRHLVRRRGQEARLRCSPMKGHSHVYWYRQLPEEGLKFMVYLQKENIIDESGMPKERFSAEFPKEGPSILRIQQVVRGDSAAYFCASSPRTETESGGYTFGSGTRLTVV.